The subject of this entry is one T cell receptor beta chain. This sample is drawn from a study of cytomegalovirus exposure and HLA in healthy donors. Donors came from a validation cohort of over a hundred subjects, distinct from the first 666-subject cohort. CDR1 SEHNR and CDR2 FQNEAQ come from the germline V gene (reference sequence). This CDR3 contains 15 residues. V was trimmed by 1 base and J by 2 bases, leaving 9 bases between them. Some clones are missing from TCRdb's copy, which holds only in-frame ones; the method was immunoSEQ multiplex PCR. The sample lists 90,000 to 150,000 clones, about 83% seen once, with about 2.2% in the top ten.

Sequencing was performed on PBMCs. The TCR originated in a woman aged 25 to 39 in good health and CMV-seronegative. The chain uses TRBV7-9 and TRBJ1-5; D is perhaps TRBD1 (6 bases). CDR3 protein: CASSLGGGRNQPQHF. The CDR3 DNA reads TGTGCCAGCAGCTTAGGAGGGGGACGCAATCAGCCCCAGCATTTT.